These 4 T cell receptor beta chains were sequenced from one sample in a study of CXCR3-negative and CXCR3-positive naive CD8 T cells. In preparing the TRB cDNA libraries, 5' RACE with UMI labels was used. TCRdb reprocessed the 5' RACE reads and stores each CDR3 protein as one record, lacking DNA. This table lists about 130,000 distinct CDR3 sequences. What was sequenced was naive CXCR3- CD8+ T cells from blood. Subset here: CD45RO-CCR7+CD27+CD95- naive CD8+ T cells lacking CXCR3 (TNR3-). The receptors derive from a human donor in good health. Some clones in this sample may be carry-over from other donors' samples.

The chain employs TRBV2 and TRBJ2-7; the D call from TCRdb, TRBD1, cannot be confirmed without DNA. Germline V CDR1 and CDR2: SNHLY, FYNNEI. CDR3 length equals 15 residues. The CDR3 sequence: CASTEDGTGGGRQYF.

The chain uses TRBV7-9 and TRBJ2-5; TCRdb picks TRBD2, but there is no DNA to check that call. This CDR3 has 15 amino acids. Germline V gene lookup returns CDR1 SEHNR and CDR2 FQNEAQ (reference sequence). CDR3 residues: CASSSLTRSQETQYF. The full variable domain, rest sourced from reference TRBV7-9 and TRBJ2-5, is DTGVSQNPRHKITKRGQNVTFRCDPISEHNRLYWYRQTLGQGPEFLTYFQNEAQLEKSRLLSDRFSAERPKGSFSTLEIQRTEQGDSAMYLCASSSLTRSQETQYFGPGTRLLVL.

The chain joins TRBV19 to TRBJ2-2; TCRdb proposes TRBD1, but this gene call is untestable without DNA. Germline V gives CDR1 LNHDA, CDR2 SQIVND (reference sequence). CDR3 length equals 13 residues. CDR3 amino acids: CASNQGAGGELFF. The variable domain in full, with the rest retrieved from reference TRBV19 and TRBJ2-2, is DGGITQSPKYLFRKEGQNVTLSCEQNLNHDAMYWYRQDPGQGLRLIYYSQIVNDFQKGDIAEGYSVSREKKESFPLTVTSAQKNPTAFYLCASNQGAGGELFFGEGSRLTVL.

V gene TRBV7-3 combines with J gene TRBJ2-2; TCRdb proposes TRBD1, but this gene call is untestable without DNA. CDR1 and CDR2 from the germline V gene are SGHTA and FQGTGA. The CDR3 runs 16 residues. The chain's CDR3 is CASSLVLGGKAGELFF.